The clone carrying this T cell receptor (beta chain) was recorded at least ten times. The antigen remains undetermined. TCRdb redid the calling of the reads with MiXCR, one entry per CDR3 protein. The table shows about 890,000 distinct CDR3 sequences, with around 30% occurring only once. The sample belongs to a study of T cell repertoires in cytomegalovirus infection. Study as a whole: As its CMV epitopes, the study selected recently identified HLA-C-restricted and well-studied HLA-B-restricted targets. It can be stated that public TCR beta signatures indicated CMV infection as well as a matching HLA type.

Study-wide results and limits: The ex vivo response was dominated by HLA-C-restricted CMV-specific TCR beta clonotypes. The cumulative frequency of public TCR beta families distinguished individuals who carried CMV together with the relevant HLA.

Specimen: cultured CD8+ T cells from PBMCs, collected from culture after CMV antigen stimulation. The source of this sequence is a human donor in good health (CMV status not recorded). Some clones in this sample may be carry-over from other donors' samples.

This CDR3 reads CASSQDRSLPDPDTQYF. CDR3 coding DNA: TGTGCCAGCAGCCAGGACCGGAGTCTCCCCGATCCAGATACGCAGTATTTT. The chain couples TRBV12-3 or TRBV12-4 to TRBJ2-3, with D hard to call. There are 17 residues in the CDR3. The germline V and J ends were trimmed by 6 bases and 4 bases, with 23 bases remaining between them.